Below, 21 T cell receptor beta chains from the same sample are listed, as sequenced in a study of T cells in Graves' hyperthyroidism and ophthalmopathy. RNA transcripts were the template for amplifying TCR beta CDR3 regions. HTBI primers drove first-round RT-PCR of the TCR CDR3. TCRdb called the multiplex PCR reads again in MiXCR, with one record for every CDR3 protein. The sample yields about 570,000 distinct CDR3 sequences, roughly 46% seen once. Sequencing was performed on peripheral blood or thyroid tissue (not recorded which). These receptors all come from an adult woman with Graves' disease, either hyperthyroidism or ophthalmopathy (not recorded which).

V and J are TRBV19 and TRBJ1-5, with a tentative D call TRBD1 (6 bases). The germline V and J ends were trimmed by 5 bases and 11 bases, with 19 bases remaining between them. Germline V CDR1 and CDR2: LNHDA, SQIVND (reference sequence). This CDR3 region has 14 residues. In DNA, the CDR3 is TGTGCCAGTAGTGCCCTCGGGGGGCAAGAGACCCAGCATTTT. Translated, it gives CASSALGGQETQHF. The entire variable domain, with the rest obtained from reference TRBV19 and TRBJ1-5, is as follows: DGGITQSPKYLFRKEGQNVTLSCEQNLNHDAMYWYRQDPGQGLRLIYYSQIVNDFQKGDIAEGYSVSREKKESFPLTVTSAQKNPTAFYLCASSALGGQETQHFGDGTRLSIL.

There are many counts of this clonotype. The rearrangement links TRBV20-1 to TRBJ2-7, with D possibly TRBD1 on 5 matching bases. This CDR3 is built from 11 residues. CDR1 is DFQATT and CDR2 is SNEGSKA in the germline V gene (reference sequence). V shed 6 bases and J shed 3 bases, with 9 bases lying between them. In DNA, the CDR3 is TGCAGTGCCCCGGACAACTACGAGCAGTACTTC. Its translation: CSAPDNYEQYF.

A remark on this clonotype: A much larger clone is a single base away; this may be a read error. The rearrangement joins TRBV6-1 to TRBJ2-7; TRBD2 matches at 8 bases. The germline CDR1 and CDR2 sequences are MNHNS and SASEGT. Trimming at V came to 7 bases and at J to 4 bases, leaving 12 bases not matched to a gene. The CDR3 has 15 amino acids. CDR3 bases: TGTGCCAGCATTGCTTATAGCGGGACCACGTACGAGCAGTACTTC. This gives the protein CASIAYSGTTYEQYF.

This sequence joins TRBV29-1 and TRBJ2-7; D remains unclear. Matching the DNA end better, TRBJ2-5 makes the J call doubtful. The CDR3 length is 10 residues. The germline V gene has CDR1 SQVTM and CDR2 ANQGSEA. CDR3 amino acids: CSVRRETQYF. CDR3 nucleotides: TGCAGCGTGCGAAGGGAGACCCAGTACTTC.

The V call is TRBV7-8, the J call TRBJ2-5; 9 bases map to TRBD1. In germline, CDR1 is SGHVS, CDR2 FQNEAQ. The CDR3 is 16 residues long. Trimming removed 5 bases from V and 7 bases from J; junction bases left unmatched: 14. For the CDR3, the DNA is TGTGCCAGCAGCCCGGGACAGGGTTTTTCTGGAGGGACCCAGTACTTC. Amino acids: CASSPGQGFSGGTQYF.

This chain joins TRBV2 and TRBJ2-7; 7 bases are shared with TRBD1. The CDR3 is made up of 15 amino acids. Germline V CDR1 and CDR2: SNHLY, FYNNEI. The V segment lost 6 bases and the J segment 3 bases; nucleotides outside the gene matches: 11. The CDR3 reads CASSDTPGTVYEQYF. The CDR3 nucleotides read TGTGCCAGCAGCGATACACCCGGGACAGTCTACGAGCAGTACTTC.

The table lists this clonotype with a few counts. The rearrangement uses TRBV15 and TRBJ1-2; D not resolved. V was clipped by 0 bases and J by 4 bases, with 6 bases between them. The CDR3 length is 13 residues. The germline V gene encodes CDR1 LNHNV and CDR2 YYDKDF (reference sequence). The CDR3 coding sequence is TGTGCCACCAGCAGAGATAGGGCCTATGGCTACACCTTC. Protein sequence: CATSRDRAYGYTF. The whole variable domain, filled in from reference TRBV15 and TRBJ1-2, reads DAMVIQNPRYQVTQFGKPVTLSCSQTLNHNVMYWYQQKSSQAPKLLFHYYDKDFNNEADTPDNFQSRRPNTSFCFLDIRSPGLGDTAMYLCATSRDRAYGYTFGSGTRLTVV.

The chain has TRBV25-1 and TRBJ2-6; 7 positions agree with TRBD1. Germline V gene data show CDR1 as MGHDK and CDR2 as SYGVNS. The J segment lost 2 bases and the V segment lost 2 bases, leaving 3 bases of the junction unmatched. CDR3 length: 16 amino acids. Written as DNA, the CDR3 is TGTGCCAGCAGTGAACCGACAGGGCCTGGGGCCAACGTCCTGACTTTC. Its translation: CASSEPTGPGANVLTF.

This clonotype has a count of ten or more. This rearrangement joins TRBV4-1 to TRBJ1-4; D remains unclear. The germline gives CDR1 MGHRA, CDR2 YSYEKL. Trimming cost V 10 bases and J 4 bases, with 16 bases left between them. The CDR3 is 14 residues long. CDR3 loop: CATQSTARNEKLFF. CDR3 sequence (DNA): TGCGCCACCCAGTCGACGGCCCGTAATGAAAAACTGTTTTTT.

The chain uses TRBV9 and TRBJ1-5; weak D call: TRBD1 (5 bases). Germline lookup yields CDR1 SGDLS and CDR2 YYNGEE. The CDR3 contains 10 residues. V was clipped by 4 bases and J by 12 bases, with 8 bases between them. CDR3 loop: CASSPGGQHF. The CDR3 DNA is TGTGCCAGCAGCCCCGGGGGCCAGCATTTT.

The V call is TRBV27, the J call TRBJ2-7; perhaps D is TRBD1 or TRBD2 (5 bases each). V lost 7 bases and J lost 6, with 13 bases in between. The CDR3 contains 12 residues. Per the germline V gene, CDR1 is MNHEY and CDR2 is SMNVEV (reference sequence). The CDR3 nucleotides read TGTGCCAGCATGTCAGGGAGTGGCGAGCAGTACTTC. Its translation: CASMSGSGEQYF.

The chain links TRBV19 to TRBJ2-1; the match to TRBD2 covers 7 bases. The V and J ends lost 5 bases and 6 bases, in that order; junction bases with no gene match: 19. Germline values: CDR1 LNHDA, CDR2 SQIVND (reference sequence). CDR3 length: 18 amino acids. CDR3: CASSRPAGRGEGSNEQFF. Here the CDR3 DNA reads TGTGCCAGTAGTCGCCCCGCCGGCCGGGGGGAGGGAAGCAATGAGCAGTTCTTC.

Many counts were recorded for this clonotype. The V and J genes are TRBV7-9 and TRBJ1-6; D is unclear. V lost 2 bases, J lost 10 bases, and 12 bases lay in between. The germline V gene has CDR1 SEHNR and CDR2 FQNEAQ (reference sequence). The CDR3 covers 14 residues. In DNA form, the CDR3 reads TGTGCCAGCAGCTTATCTTTTGCGTGGTCACCCCTCCACTTT. This translates into CASSLSFAWSPLHF.

This clonotype has ten or more counts. The chain links TRBV20-1 to TRBJ2-2; D gene uncertain. V lost 0 bases and J 5 bases, leaving 10 bases between the germline ends. This CDR3 is built from 14 residues. CDR1 and CDR2 from the germline V gene are DFQATT and SNEGSKA (reference sequence). CDR3 DNA sequence: TGCAGTGCTAGAGATCGTCGTGGAACCGGGGAGCTGTTTTTT. It is translated as CSARDRRGTGELFF.

The chain recombines TRBV25-1 with TRBJ1-2, with a tentative D call TRBD1 (6 bases). The CDR3 is 14 residues long. The germline V gene has CDR1 MGHDK and CDR2 SYGVNS. Trimming stripped 4 bases from V and 5 bases from J, with 14 bases between. CDR3 residues: CASSGSGGGYGYTF. The CDR3 DNA sequence: TGTGCCAGCAGTGGTTCGGGGGGCGGGTATGGCTACACCTTC.

The chain carries TRBV2 and TRBJ2-6; the D is unclear. Germline-derived CDR1 and CDR2 are SNHLY and FYNNEI. This CDR3 spans 14 amino acids. Between the trimmed V and J ends, which lost 7 bases and 4 bases, there was a span of 11 bases. The CDR3 reads CASIPLPGANVLTF. DNA of the CDR3: TGTGCCAGCATCCCACTCCCCGGGGCCAACGTCCTGACTTTC.

CDR3 nucleotide sequence: TGTGCCACCAGCAGAGATCAGGAGACCCAGTACTTC. Translated, it gives CATSRDQETQYF. The V and J genes are TRBV15 and TRBJ2-5, with D uncertain. Germline CDR1 LNHNV, CDR2 YYDKDF (reference sequence). Between the trimmed V and J ends, which lost 0 bases and 5 bases, there was a span of 4 bases. The length of the CDR3 is 12 residues.

The chain has TRBV7-2 and TRBJ2-7; D is undetermined. This CDR3 region has 16 residues. Trimming removed 2 bases from V and 4 bases from J, with 18 bases in between. The germline CDR1 and CDR2 sequences are SGHTA and FQGNSA. The CDR3 DNA follows: TGTGCCAGCAGCTTAAATCCCGTGGGCGTTGGGTACGAGCAGTACTTC. Its protein is CASSLNPVGVGYEQYF.

The chain employs TRBV10-2 and TRBJ1-5, with 8 bases matching TRBD1. The junction had 5 bases not matched to a gene; V was cut back by 6 bases and J by 7 bases. The CDR3 is 13 amino acids. CDR1 and CDR2 (germline): WSHSY, SAAADI. CDR3 in DNA: TGCGCCAGCAGGGCCAGGGGGCGGCAGCCCCAGCATTTT. Translated: CASRARGRQPQHF.

This clonotype was counted a single time. The chain recombines TRBV29-1 with TRBJ2-7; D may be TRBD1 or TRBD2 (5 bases each). CDR1 is SQVTM and CDR2 is ANQGSEA in the germline V gene. CDR3 length: 15 residues. The V and J ends lost 1 base and 1 base respectively, with 14 bases between them. The CDR3 spells CSVEGGGLGSYEQYF. CDR3 nucleotide sequence: TGCAGCGTTGAAGGTGGGGGTCTGGGTTCCTACGAGCAGTACTTC.

This clonotype was observed at least ten times. This rearrangement joins TRBV5-1 to TRBJ2-5, with no clear D. The CDR3 covers 11 residues. The germline CDR1 and CDR2 sequences are SGHRS and YFSETQ. Trimming took 5 bases from V and 3 from J, leaving 5 bases between them. The CDR3 region is CASRVEETQYF. The DNA of the CDR3 is TGCGCCAGCAGGGTTGAAGAGACCCAGTACTTC.